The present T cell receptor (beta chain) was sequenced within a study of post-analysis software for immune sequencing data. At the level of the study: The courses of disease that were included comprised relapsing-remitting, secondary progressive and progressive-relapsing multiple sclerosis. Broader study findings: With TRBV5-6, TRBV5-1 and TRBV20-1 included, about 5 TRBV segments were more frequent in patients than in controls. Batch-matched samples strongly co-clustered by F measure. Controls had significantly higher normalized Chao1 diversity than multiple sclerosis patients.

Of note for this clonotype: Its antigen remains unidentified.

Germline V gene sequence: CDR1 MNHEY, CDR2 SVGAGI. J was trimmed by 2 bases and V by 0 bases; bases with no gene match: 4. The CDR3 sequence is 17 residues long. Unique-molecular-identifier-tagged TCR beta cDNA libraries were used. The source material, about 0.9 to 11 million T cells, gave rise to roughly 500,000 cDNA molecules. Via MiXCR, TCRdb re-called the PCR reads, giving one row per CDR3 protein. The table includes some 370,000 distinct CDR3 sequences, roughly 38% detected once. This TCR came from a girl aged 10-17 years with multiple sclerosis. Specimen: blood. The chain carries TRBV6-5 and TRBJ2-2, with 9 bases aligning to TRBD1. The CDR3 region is CASSYSKQGANTGELFF. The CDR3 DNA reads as TGTGCCAGCAGTTACTCGAAACAGGGGGCTAACACCGGGGAGCTGTTTTTT.